This T cell receptor beta chain was sequenced for a study of blood T cell repertoires in COVID-19. About the research overall: Samples came from the United States, Italy and Spain, spanning acute and convalescent COVID-19.

Germline-derived CDR1 and CDR2 are LNHDA and SQIVND (reference sequence). Trimming took 6 bases from V and 5 from J; bases not matched to a gene: 11. This CDR3 contains 16 residues. Donors of Cohort 3 who recovered were those that had two negative PCRs, clearance, or symptom resolution. Data came from immunoSEQ multiplex PCR; TCRdb stores just in-frame clones and leaves some out. The sample has over 400,000 clones; around 85% are singletons. This sequence joins TRBV19 and TRBJ1-5, with 9 bases matching TRBD1. The sample consisted of PBMCs or T cells enriched from blood (not recorded which). The sequence derives from a woman aged 55-75 years who had recovered from COVID-19. The CDR3 bases are TGTGCCAGTAGCCCGCCCCGACAGGGGGTATATCAGCCCCAGCATTTT. Its protein is CASSPPRQGVYQPQHF.